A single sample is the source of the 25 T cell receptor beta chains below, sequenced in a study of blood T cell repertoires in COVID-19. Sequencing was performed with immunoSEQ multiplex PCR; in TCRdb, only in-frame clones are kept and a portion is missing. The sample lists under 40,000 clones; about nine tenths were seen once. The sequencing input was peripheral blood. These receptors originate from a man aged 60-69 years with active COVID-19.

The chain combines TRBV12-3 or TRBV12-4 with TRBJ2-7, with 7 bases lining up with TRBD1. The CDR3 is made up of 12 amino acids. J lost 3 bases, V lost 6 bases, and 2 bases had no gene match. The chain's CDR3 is CASRRDSYEQYF. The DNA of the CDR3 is TGTGCCAGCAGGAGGGACAGCTACGAGCAGTACTTC.

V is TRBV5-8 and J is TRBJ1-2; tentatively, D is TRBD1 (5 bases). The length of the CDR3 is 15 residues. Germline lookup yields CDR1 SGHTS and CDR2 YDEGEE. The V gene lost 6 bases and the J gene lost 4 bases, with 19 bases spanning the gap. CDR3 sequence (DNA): TGTGCCAGCACCGCGGGAGGCAGGGTACTCTATGGCTACACCTTC. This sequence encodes CASTAGGRVLYGYTF.

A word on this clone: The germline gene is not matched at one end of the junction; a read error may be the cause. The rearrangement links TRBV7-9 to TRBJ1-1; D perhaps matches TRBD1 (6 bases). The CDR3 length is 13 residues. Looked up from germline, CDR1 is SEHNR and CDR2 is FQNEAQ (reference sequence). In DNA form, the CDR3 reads TGTGCCAGCACCCTTACAGGGAACGCTGAAGCTTTCTTT. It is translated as CASTLTGNAEAFF.

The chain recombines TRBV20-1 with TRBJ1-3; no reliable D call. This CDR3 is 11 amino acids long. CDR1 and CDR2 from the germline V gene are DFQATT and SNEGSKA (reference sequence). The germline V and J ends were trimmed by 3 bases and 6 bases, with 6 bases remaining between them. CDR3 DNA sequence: TGCAGTGCTAGGGACTTAAACACCATATATTTT. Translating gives CSARDLNTIYF.

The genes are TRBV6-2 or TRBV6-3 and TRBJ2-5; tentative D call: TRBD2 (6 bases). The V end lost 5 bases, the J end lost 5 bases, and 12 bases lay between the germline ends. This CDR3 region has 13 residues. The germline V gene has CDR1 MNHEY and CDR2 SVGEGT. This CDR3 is CASSTGRLETQYF. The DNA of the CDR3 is TGTGCCAGCAGTACTGGGAGGTTGGAGACCCAGTACTTC.

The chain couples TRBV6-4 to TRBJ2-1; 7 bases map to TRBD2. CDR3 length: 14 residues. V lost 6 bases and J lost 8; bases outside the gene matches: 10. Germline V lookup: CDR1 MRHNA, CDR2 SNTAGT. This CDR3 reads CASSLERGFHEQFF. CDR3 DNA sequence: TGTGCCAGCAGCCTGGAGCGGGGATTCCATGAGCAGTTCTTC.

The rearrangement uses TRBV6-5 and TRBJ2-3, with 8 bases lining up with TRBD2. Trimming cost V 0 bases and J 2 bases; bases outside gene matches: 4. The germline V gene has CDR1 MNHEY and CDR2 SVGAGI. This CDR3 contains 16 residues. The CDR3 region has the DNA TGTGCCAGCAGTTACTCAGGTAGCGGGGCCACAGATACGCAGTATTTT. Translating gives CASSYSGSGATDTQYF.

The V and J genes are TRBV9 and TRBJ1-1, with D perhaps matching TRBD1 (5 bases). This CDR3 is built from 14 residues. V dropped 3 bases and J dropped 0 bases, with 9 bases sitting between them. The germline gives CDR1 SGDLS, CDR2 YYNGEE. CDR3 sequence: CASSGGVVNTEAFF. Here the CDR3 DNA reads TGTGCCAGCAGCGGGGGGGTGGTGAACACTGAAGCTTTCTTT.

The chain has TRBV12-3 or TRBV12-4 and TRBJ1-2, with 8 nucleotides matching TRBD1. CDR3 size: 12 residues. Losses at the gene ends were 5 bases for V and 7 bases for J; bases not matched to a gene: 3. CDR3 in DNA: TGTGCCAGCAGTGCAGGGGGCCCTGGCTACACCTTC. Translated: CASSAGGPGYTF.

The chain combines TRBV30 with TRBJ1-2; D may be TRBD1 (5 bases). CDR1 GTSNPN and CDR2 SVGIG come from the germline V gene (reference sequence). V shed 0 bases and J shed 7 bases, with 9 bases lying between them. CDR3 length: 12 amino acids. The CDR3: CAWSVGRIGYTF. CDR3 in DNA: TGTGCCTGGAGTGTGGGGCGGATTGGCTACACCTTC.

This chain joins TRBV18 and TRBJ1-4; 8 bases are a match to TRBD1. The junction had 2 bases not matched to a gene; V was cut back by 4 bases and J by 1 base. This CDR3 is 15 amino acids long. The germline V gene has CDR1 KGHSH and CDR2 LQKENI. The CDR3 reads CASSLDRGTNEKLFF. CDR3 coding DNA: TGTGCCAGCTCACTAGACAGGGGAACTAATGAAAAACTGTTTTTT. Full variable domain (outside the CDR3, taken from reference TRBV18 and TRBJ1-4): NAGVMQNPRHLVRRRGQEARLRCSPMKGHSHVYWYRQLPEEGLKFMVYLQKENIIDESGMPKERFSAEFPKEGPSILRIQQVVRGDSAAYFCASSLDRGTNEKLFFGSGTQLSVL.

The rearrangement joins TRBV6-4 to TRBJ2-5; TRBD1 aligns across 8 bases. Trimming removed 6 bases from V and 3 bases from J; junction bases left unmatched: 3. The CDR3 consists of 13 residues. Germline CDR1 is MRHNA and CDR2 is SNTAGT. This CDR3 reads CASRNRGEETQYF. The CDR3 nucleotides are TGTGCCAGCAGAAACAGGGGGGAAGAGACCCAGTACTTC.

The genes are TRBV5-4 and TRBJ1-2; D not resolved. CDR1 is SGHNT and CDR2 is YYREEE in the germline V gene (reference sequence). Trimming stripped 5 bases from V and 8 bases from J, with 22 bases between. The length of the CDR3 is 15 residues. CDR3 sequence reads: CASSSAGRARGGYTF. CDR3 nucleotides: TGTGCCAGCAGTTCTGCCGGACGGGCTCGAGGGGGCTACACCTTC.

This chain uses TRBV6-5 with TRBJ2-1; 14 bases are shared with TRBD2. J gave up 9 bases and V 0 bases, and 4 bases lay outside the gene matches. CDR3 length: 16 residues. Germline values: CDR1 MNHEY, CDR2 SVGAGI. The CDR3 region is CASSYSGLAGVGEQFF. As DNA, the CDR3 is TGTGCCAGCAGTTACTCGGGACTAGCGGGAGTGGGTGAGCAGTTCTTC.

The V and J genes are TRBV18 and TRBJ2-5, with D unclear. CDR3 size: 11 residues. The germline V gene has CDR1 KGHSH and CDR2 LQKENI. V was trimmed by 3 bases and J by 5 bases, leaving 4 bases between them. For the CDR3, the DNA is TGTGCCAGCTCACCCGAGGAGACCCAGTACTTC. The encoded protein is CASSPEETQYF. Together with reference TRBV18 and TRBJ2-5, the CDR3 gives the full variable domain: NAGVMQNPRHLVRRRGQEARLRCSPMKGHSHVYWYRQLPEEGLKFMVYLQKENIIDESGMPKERFSAEFPKEGPSILRIQQVVRGDSAAYFCASSPEETQYFGPGTRLLVL.

DNA for the CDR3: TGTGCCAGTAGTACCCCCACCCGGGGCACAGATACGCAGTATTTT. Its translation is CASSTPTRGTDTQYF. The rearrangement uses TRBV19 and TRBJ2-3; no definite D call. The CDR3 consists of 15 residues. Germline CDR1 LNHDA, CDR2 SQIVND (reference sequence). With 4 bases removed from V and 1 base from J, the gap between germline ends came to 12 bases.

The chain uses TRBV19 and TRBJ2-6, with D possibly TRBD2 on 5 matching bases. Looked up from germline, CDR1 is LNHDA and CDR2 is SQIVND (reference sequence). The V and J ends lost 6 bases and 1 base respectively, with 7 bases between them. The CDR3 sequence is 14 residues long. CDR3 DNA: TGTGCCAGTAGGAGGGAATCTGGGGCCAACGTCCTGACTTTC. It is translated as CASRRESGANVLTF.

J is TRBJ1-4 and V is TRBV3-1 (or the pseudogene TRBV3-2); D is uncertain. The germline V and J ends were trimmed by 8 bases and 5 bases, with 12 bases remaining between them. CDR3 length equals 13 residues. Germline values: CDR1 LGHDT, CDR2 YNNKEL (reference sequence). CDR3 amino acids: CASQPSGNEKLFF. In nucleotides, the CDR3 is TGTGCCAGCCAGCCCTCGGGAAATGAAAAACTGTTTTTT.

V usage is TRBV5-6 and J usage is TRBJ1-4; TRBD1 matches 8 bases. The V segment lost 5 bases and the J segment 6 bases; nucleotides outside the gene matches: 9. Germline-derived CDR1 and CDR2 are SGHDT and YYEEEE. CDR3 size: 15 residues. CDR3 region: CASRLTGTGYEKLFF. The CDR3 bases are TGTGCCAGCAGATTAACCGGGACAGGTTATGAAAAACTGTTTTTT.

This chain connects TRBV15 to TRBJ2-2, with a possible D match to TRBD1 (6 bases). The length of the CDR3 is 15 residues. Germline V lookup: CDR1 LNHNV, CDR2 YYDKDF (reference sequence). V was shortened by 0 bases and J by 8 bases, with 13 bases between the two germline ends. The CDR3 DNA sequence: TGTGCCACCAGCAGAGACAGGGGAGCTGTAGGGGAGCTGTTTTTT. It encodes CATSRDRGAVGELFF.

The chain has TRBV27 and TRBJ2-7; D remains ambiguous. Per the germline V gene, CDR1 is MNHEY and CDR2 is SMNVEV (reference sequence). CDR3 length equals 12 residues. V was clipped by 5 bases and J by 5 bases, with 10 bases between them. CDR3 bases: TGTGCCAGCAGTCGTTTCCCCCACGAGCAGTACTTC. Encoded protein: CASSRFPHEQYF.

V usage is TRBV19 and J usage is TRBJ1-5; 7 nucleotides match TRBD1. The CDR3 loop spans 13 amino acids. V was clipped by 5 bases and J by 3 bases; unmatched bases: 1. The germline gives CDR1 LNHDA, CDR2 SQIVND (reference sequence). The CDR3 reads CASSDRANQPQHF. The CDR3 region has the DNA TGTGCCAGTAGTGACAGGGCCAATCAGCCCCAGCATTTT.

The CDR3 sequence is CASSLSGLAGRYYEQYF. Written as DNA, the CDR3 is TGTGCCAGCAGTTTATCCGGACTAGCTGGGAGATACTACGAGCAGTACTTC. The genes are TRBV27 and TRBJ2-7; 8 bases fit TRBD2. The V and J ends lost 0 bases and 3 bases, in that order; junction bases with no gene match: 10. Looked up from germline, CDR1 is MNHEY and CDR2 is SMNVEV (reference sequence). This CDR3 spans 17 amino acids.

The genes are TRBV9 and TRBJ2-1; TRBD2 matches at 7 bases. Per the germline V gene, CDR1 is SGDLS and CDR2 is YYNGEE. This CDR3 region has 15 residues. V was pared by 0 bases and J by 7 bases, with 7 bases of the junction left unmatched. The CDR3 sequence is CASSVDGLAVNEQFF. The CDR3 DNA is TGTGCCAGCAGCGTAGATGGGCTAGCGGTGAATGAGCAGTTCTTC. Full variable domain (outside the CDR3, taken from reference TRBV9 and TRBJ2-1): DSGVTQTPKHLITATGQRVTLRCSPRSGDLSVYWYQQSLDQGLQFLIQYYNGEERAKGNILERFSAQQFPDLHSELNLSSLELGDSALYFCASSVDGLAVNEQFFGPGTRLTVL.

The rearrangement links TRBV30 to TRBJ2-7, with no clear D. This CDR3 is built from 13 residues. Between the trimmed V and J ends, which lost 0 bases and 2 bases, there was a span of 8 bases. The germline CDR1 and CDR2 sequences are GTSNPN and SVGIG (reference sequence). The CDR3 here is CAWSVGTTYEQYF. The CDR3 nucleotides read TGTGCCTGGAGTGTAGGCACTACCTACGAGCAGTACTTC.